This T cell receptor beta chain was documented in a study of human T cells and chemical hapten exposure (dated by TCRdb to the early 2020s). As for the study more broadly: For sensitization, 2% DPC in acetone was applied to a roughly 2 cm by roughly 2 cm area of upper inner arm skin. Patch testing was done on the upper back using Finn chambers containing 0.01% DPC, and results were scored after 6 days according to International Contact Dermatitis Research Group standards. Patients additionally received weekly therapeutic DPC doses to the scalp throughout the roughly 25-week study period. Peripheral blood TCR repertoire changes were tracked in vivo in alopecia patients during primary and secondary sensitization to the hapten diphenylcyclopropenone (DPC). For TCR sequencing, blood came from 25 to 35 alopecia patients at anywhere from one to four time points (pre-sensitization, 2, 6 and 24 weeks). The patient cohort, mostly female, included alopecia areata with under or over 50% scalp involvement, alopecia totalis and alopecia universalis. Libraries were pooled for sequencing, and variation in per-sample TCR yields was attributed mainly to small differences in library volumes within the pool. Blood was sampled from patients pre-sensitization (week 0) and at 2, 6 and about 24 weeks after DPC sensitization.

This clonotype has ten or more counts. The target of this receptor is not known. It has no much larger one-base neighbor in the sample; base qualities were not kept. Paper-wide results and their limitations: DPC sensitization did not change the number of TCRs with a frequency above 1 in 1000, and there was no evidence of changes in global repertoire structure. Because every patient had alopecia, a presumed autoimmune disease, the patients' immune response might differ from that of healthy individuals. Significantly more large CDR3 similarity clusters were formed by expanded TCRs than by pre-sensitization or healthy control sets, consistent with antigen-driven responses. After repeated subsampling, changes were observed in the strength of the expansion versus patch-test correlation and in the threshold at which the correlation became significant. The number of PT1 expanded TCRs positively correlated with patch test score, significant at thresholds 8, 16 and 32 but not 4.

The germline ends are 12 bases apart after V is trimmed by 1 base and J by 0 bases. The germline V gene encodes CDR1 SGHVS and CDR2 FQNEAQ. The CDR3 runs 16 amino acids, cysteine and phenylalanine included. Left in the record is the CDR3 DNA by itself, 48 bases read in frame from the first base. The time point label corresponds to: pre-sensitization, week 0. The sample's treatment or condition label is to be understood as: therapeutic diphenylcyclopropenone sensitization with weekly scalp DPC. At each patch-test visit, blood was drawn before the patch test was applied. Patients were considered eligible if aged 18 to 70, diagnosed with alopecia and deemed suitable for DPC therapy, and patients were excluded if pregnant. Unfractionated whole blood was collected in Tempus Blood RNA tubes, and total RNA was extracted from that blood. The receptor library was made with RACE. The data were produced on a NextSeq 500. During library preparation, unique molecular identifiers were attached to individual cDNA molecules so that TCRs could be counted in a quantitative, reproducible way. For every blood RNA sample, sequencing covered both the TCR alpha and TCR beta chains. In the source study's methods: A median of approximately 100,000 TCRs per sample was observed, with a range of roughly 20,000 to 700,000. The Decombinator software suite was used to annotate V, J and CDR3 in the TCR reads. For the PS versus PT1 abundance plots, all samples were subsampled to the same number of TCRs (28,000). TCRs were defined as expanded if absent before sensitization and observed at least eight times at the 2-week time point. The public reads were reprocessed in TCRdb via fastp at Q25 and MiXCR, keeping in-frame beta chains. Records with the same CDR3 protein are collapsed into one entry carrying the most frequent genes and DNA. It is TCRdb's table, rather than the study itself, that gives the V and J calls and clone size. This sample lists more than 300,000 distinct CDR3 sequences; 5.5% were detected once. The top ten clones comprise around 8.6% of the sample.

The specimen was whole blood, collected in connection with sensitization to the hapten diphenylcyclopropenone (DPC). The chain was built from TRBV7-8 and TRBJ1-1; too little of a D gene remains to name it. The TCR originated in a woman younger than 30 with alopecia areata. Some clones in this sample may be carry-over from other donors' samples. CDR3 reads: CASSLGSWQMNTEAFF. The nucleotides are TGTGCCAGCAGCTTAGGGTCTTGGCAGATGAACACTGAAGCTTTCTTT.